These 24 T cell receptor beta chains were sequenced from one sample in a study of blood T cell repertoires in COVID-19 (dated by TCRdb to 2020 to 2022). The library came from the immunoSEQ multiplex PCR assay. In its TCRdb copy, this immuneACCESS table keeps in-frame sequences only and misses some clones. Where compared with another copy, unresolved V genes explain less than half of these, and the others have no known cause. In all, the sample holds tens of thousands of clones, and roughly 87% of those were seen once. The top ten clonotypes cover over 25% of the sample. Sample: peripheral blood. These TCRs come from a man aged 50 or older with acute or convalescent COVID-19.

For the CDR3, the DNA is TGTGCCACAAACCCCCAGGGTTTTAGCAATCAGCCCCAGCATTTT. Protein sequence: CATNPQGFSNQPQHF. The rearrangement uses TRBV19 and TRBJ1-5, with D possibly being TRBD1 (5 bases). Trimming cost V 10 bases and J 0 bases, with 16 bases left between them. Germline lookup yields CDR1 LNHDA and CDR2 SQIVND (reference sequence). The CDR3 runs 15 residues.

This clone is a singleton in its sample. The chain carries TRBV12-3 or TRBV12-4 and TRBJ2-7, with D uncertain. This CDR3 contains 12 residues. Trimming cost V 3 bases and J 5 bases, with 8 bases left between them. In DNA, the CDR3 is TGTGCCAGCAGTTTGGGCCCCGACGAGCAGTACTTC. This gives the protein CASSLGPDEQYF.

This rearrangement joins TRBV7-3 to TRBJ2-2, with 9 bases lining up with TRBD1. Germline trimming cut 4 bases from V and 1 base from J; bases unmatched to any gene: 4. CDR3 size: 16 residues. Germline V gives CDR1 SGHTA, CDR2 FQGTGA. CDR3 nucleotides: TGTGCCAGCAGCTCGGACAGGGGATTGAACACCGGGGAGCTGTTTTTT. Translating it yields CASSSDRGLNTGELFF.

This rearrangement joins TRBV6-2 or TRBV6-3 to TRBJ2-3; D not resolved. The CDR3 is 12 amino acids. Between the trimmed V and J ends, which lost 4 bases and 5 bases, there was a span of 7 bases. Germline CDR1 and CDR2: MNHEY and SVGEGT. CDR3: CASSFHLDTQYF. CDR3 nucleotide sequence: TGTGCCAGCAGTTTCCATTTAGATACGCAGTATTTT.

This chain links TRBV6-5 with TRBJ1-5; 7 positions match TRBD1. The CDR3 consists of 15 residues. The trim removed 5 bases at V and 9 bases at J, leaving 13 bases unmatched. From germline, CDR1 is MNHEY and CDR2 SVGAGI. The CDR3 here is CASSRGTAEIRPQHF. The CDR3 DNA follows: TGTGCCAGCAGTAGGGGGACAGCCGAAATCAGGCCCCAGCATTTT.

The chain links TRBV5-1 to TRBJ2-7; weak D call: TRBD1 (6 bases). Germline V gene lookup returns CDR1 SGHRS and CDR2 YFSETQ. V gave up 4 bases and J gave up 2 bases, with 13 bases separating them. This CDR3 has 14 amino acids. DNA for the CDR3: TGCGCCAGCAGCCCCGTACAGGGCACCTACGAGCAGTACTTC. It is translated as CASSPVQGTYEQYF.

The table lists this clone with a few counts. The rearrangement links TRBV9 to TRBJ2-3; D ambiguous. The germline CDR1 and CDR2 sequences are SGDLS and YYNGEE. The V gene lost 0 bases and the J gene lost 2 bases, with 7 bases spanning the gap. The CDR3 extends over 14 amino acids. CDR3 DNA sequence: TGTGCCAGCAGCGTAGATGGAGTCACAGATACGCAGTATTTT. Translating gives CASSVDGVTDTQYF.

This chain connects TRBV11-2 to TRBJ2-7; weak D call: TRBD1 (5 bases). CDR3 size: 15 residues. Germline assignment: CDR1 SGHAT and CDR2 FQNNGV. V gave up 5 bases and J gave up 0 bases, with 14 bases separating them. This chain's CDR3 is CASSVYLTASYEQYF. In DNA form, the CDR3 reads TGTGCCAGCAGCGTTTATTTGACAGCCTCCTACGAGCAGTACTTC.

The rearrangement links TRBV6-1 to TRBJ2-7; TRBD2 matches 7 bases. Germline CDR1 reads MNHNS; CDR2 reads SASEGT. The ends lost 0 bases at V and 5 bases at J; junction bases unmatched: 4. The CDR3 sequence is 14 residues long. The CDR3 loop reads CASSEAGGFDEQYF. As DNA, the CDR3 is TGTGCCAGCAGTGAAGCGGGAGGGTTCGACGAGCAGTACTTC.

The CDR3 region has the DNA TGTGCCAGCAGCAAAGTCCCGCATGGGCCAAAGACAGATACGCAGTATTTT. This encodes CASSKVPHGPKTDTQYF. The rearrangement uses TRBV21-1 and TRBJ2-3; the D segment call TRBD1 is taken from the table without a DNA check. TRBV21-1 is a listed pseudogene. The CDR3 covers 17 residues.

This clone has only one observation. V and J are TRBV4-2 and TRBJ2-7, with 13 nucleotides matching TRBD2. The germline V gene encodes CDR1 LGHNA and CDR2 YNFKEQ. J was trimmed by 4 bases and V by 3 bases; bases with no gene match: 3. This CDR3 region has 15 residues. This CDR3 is CASSHWTSGGYEQYF. DNA of the CDR3: TGTGCCAGCAGCCACTGGACTAGCGGGGGATACGAGCAGTACTTC.

DNA for the CDR3: TGTGCCAGCAGTTACTTCCTTGGGCAGCCTCGTGGCTACACCTTC. Protein product: CASSYFLGQPRGYTF. The chain employs TRBV6-5 and TRBJ1-2, with unresolved D. Trimming cost V 1 base and J 7 bases, with 16 bases left between them. CDR1 is MNHEY, CDR2 SVGAGI, per germline. The CDR3 loop spans 15 amino acids.

The chain uses TRBV11-2 and TRBJ1-3, with TRBD1 as a possible D gene (5 bases). V was trimmed by 5 bases and J by 0 bases, leaving 14 bases between them. This CDR3 comprises 16 residues. The germline CDR1 and CDR2 sequences are SGHAT and FQNNGV. Here the CDR3 DNA reads TGTGCCAGCAGCCCACAGGCGGGAACCTCTGGAAACACCATATATTTT. Translating gives CASSPQAGTSGNTIYF.

The V gene is TRBV7-2, the J gene TRBJ2-2; 11 bases map to TRBD1. The CDR3 has 15 amino acids. In germline, CDR1 is SGHTA, CDR2 FQGNSA. Germline trimming cut 3 bases from V and 7 bases from J; bases unmatched to any gene: 4. The CDR3 sequence is CASSFGQGAVGELFF. The CDR3 DNA sequence: TGTGCCAGCAGCTTCGGACAGGGGGCTGTCGGGGAGCTGTTTTTT. The full variable domain, rest sourced from reference TRBV7-2 and TRBJ2-2, is GAGVSQSPSNKVTEKGKDVELRCDPISGHTALYWYRQSLGQGLEFLIYFQGNSAPDKSGLPSDRFSAERTGGSVSTLTIQRTQQEDSAVYLCASSFGQGAVGELFFGEGSRLTVL.

This clone was recorded a few times. The V and J genes are TRBV10-3 and TRBJ2-7, with 9 bases identical to TRBD1. The V gene's germline CDR1 is ENHRY and CDR2 SYGVKD. The trim removed 6 bases at V and 3 bases at J, leaving 6 bases unmatched. The CDR3 spans 14 residues. The CDR3 bases are TGTGCCATCAGCAACAGGGGGCAGGACTACGAGCAGTACTTC. It encodes CAISNRGQDYEQYF.

A single count supports this clone. J is TRBJ2-7 and V is TRBV6-5; D possibly corresponds to TRBD2 (7 bases). The germline V and J ends were trimmed by 7 bases and 0 bases, with 16 bases remaining between them. Germline assignment: CDR1 MNHEY and CDR2 SVGAGI. The CDR3 contains 15 residues. CDR3 in amino acids: CASTLSGGLSYEQYF. For the CDR3, the DNA is TGTGCCAGCACTTTGTCGGGGGGCCTCTCCTACGAGCAGTACTTC.

The chain couples TRBV4-1 to TRBJ2-7, with 8 bases lining up with TRBD2. This CDR3 is 14 amino acids long. The V gene end was trimmed by 0 bases and the J gene end by 3 bases; junction bases not matched to a gene: 1. Germline values: CDR1 MGHRA, CDR2 YSYEKL. CDR3 residues: CASSQDRGGYEQYF. The CDR3 coding sequence is TGCGCCAGCAGCCAAGATCGGGGGGGCTACGAGCAGTACTTC.

This sequence joins TRBV28 and TRBJ2-2, with 8 bases that match TRBD2. Germline CDR1 MDHEN, CDR2 SYDVKM. V was clipped by 6 bases and J by 4 bases; unmatched bases: 4. CDR3 length: 14 amino acids. This chain's CDR3 is CASSLGGGTGELFF. CDR3 bases: TGTGCCAGCAGCCTCGGGGGGGGCACCGGGGAGCTGTTTTTT.

The V gene is TRBV19, the J gene TRBJ2-3; 8 bases align to TRBD1. The CDR3 is made up of 14 amino acids. The germline V gene has CDR1 LNHDA and CDR2 SQIVND (reference sequence). The trim removed 8 bases at V and 4 bases at J, leaving 8 bases unmatched. In DNA, the CDR3 is TGTGCCAGTGGATGGACAGGGAATCCAGATACGCAGTATTTT. Translated, it gives CASGWTGNPDTQYF.

This rearrangement joins TRBV11-3 to TRBJ2-7; possible D gene TRBD1, 7 bases. The V end lost 0 bases, the J end lost 2 bases, and 11 bases lay between the germline ends. The CDR3 is 15 residues long. Germline CDR1 reads SGHNT; CDR2 reads YENEEA. DNA of the CDR3: TGTGCCAGCAGCTTAGATCAGGGGGGAGCCTACGAGCAGTACTTC. Translated: CASSLDQGGAYEQYF.

This sequence joins TRBV3-1 (or the pseudogene TRBV3-2) and TRBJ2-5; a weak D match, TRBD1 (5 bases). V shed 1 base and J shed 4 bases, with 10 bases lying between them. Per the germline V gene, CDR1 is LGHDT and CDR2 is YNNKEL (reference sequence). The CDR3 is 14 amino acids. In nucleotides, the CDR3 is TGTGCCAGCAGCCAAGGCCCAGGGTTAGAGACCCAGTACTTC. This translates into CASSQGPGLETQYF.

The V gene is TRBV12-3 or TRBV12-4, the J gene TRBJ2-3; D is unresolved. Trimming removed 3 bases from V and 6 bases from J, with 7 bases in between. This CDR3 contains 12 residues. CDR3 loop: CASSFLRDTQYF. The CDR3 DNA follows: TGTGCCAGCAGTTTTTTACGGGATACGCAGTATTTT.

Written as DNA, the CDR3 is TGTGCCAGCAGTAACTGGGGTTTAAGGGGTGGCTACACCTTC. Its translation: CASSNWGLRGGYTF. The chain is built from TRBV6-5 and TRBJ1-2, with a possible D match to TRBD1 (5 bases). Germline CDR1 is MNHEY and CDR2 is SVGAGI. There are 14 residues in the CDR3. The V gene lost 5 bases and the J gene lost 7 bases, with 17 bases spanning the gap.

The chain is built from TRBV6-1 and TRBJ2-3; 15 bases map to TRBD2. Per the germline V gene, CDR1 is MNHNS and CDR2 is SASEGT. There are 17 residues in the CDR3. With V trimmed by 4 bases and J by 2 bases, 4 bases remained unmatched. The CDR3 DNA sequence: TGTGCCAGCAGTGCCGGACTAGCGGGGGGGCTCACAGATACGCAGTATTTT. This encodes CASSAGLAGGLTDTQYF.